Sequencing of this TCR beta chain was carried out in a study of blood T cell repertoires in COVID-19. Study background: The study drew acute and convalescent COVID-19 samples from the United States, Italy and Spain. Sample material is recorded as cDNA or gDNA derived from T cells, B-cell-depleted T cells, or PBMCs.

The J segment lost 0 bases and the V segment lost 0 bases, leaving 9 bases of the junction unmatched. The CDR3 runs to 18 residues. Germline V lookup: CDR1 SGHRS, CDR2 YFSETQ. As handled by the study authors: For nucleated cells, counts were estimated from reference gene primer amplification. Here immunoSEQ multiplex PCR was the method, and the copy in TCRdb shows in-frame clones only, minus some. V, J and clone size reflect that table, while D and trimming were determined from the DNA. Among under 80,000 clones listed, 85% to 90% were seen once. V is TRBV5-1 and J is TRBJ2-3; 8 nucleotides agree with TRBD2. This receptor was taken from a woman aged 80 or over with active COVID-19. Sequencing was performed on peripheral blood. The CDR3 sequence: CASSLGLGTGGSTDTQYF. The CDR3 DNA follows: TGCGCCAGCAGCTTGGGCCTTGGGACGGGAGGGAGCACAGATACGCAGTATTTT.